The 32 T cell receptor beta chains below were found in one sample sequenced in a study of cytomegalovirus exposure and HLA in healthy donors. The primer mix had 60 Vbeta and 13 Jbeta primers. Assay used: immunoSEQ multiplex PCR; TCRdb lists only in-frame clones, some missing. Of over 200,000 clones in the sample, 65% to 75% were seen once. The sequenced sample was PBMCs. The receptors originated from a woman aged 25 to 39 in good health and CMV-seronegative.

The chain is built from TRBV21-1 and TRBJ1-2; the table's D call of TRBD1 was not tested on the DNA. TRBV21-1 counts as a pseudogene. This CDR3 comprises 15 residues. CDR3 DNA: TGTGCCAGTGACATTACGGACGTCAGGGACTATGGCTACACCTTC. As protein: CASDITDVRDYGYTF.

This CDR3 reads CASSDGRPLHF. Written as DNA, the CDR3 is TGTGCCAGCAGTGACGGTCGACCCCTCCACTTT. This chain links TRBV6-1 with TRBJ1-6, with D hard to call. V was cut by 3 bases and J by 12 bases, with 6 bases left in between. The CDR3 has 11 residues. Germline V lookup: CDR1 MNHNS, CDR2 SASEGT.

The chain carries TRBV29-1 and TRBJ2-7; D is possibly TRBD1 (6 bases). The CDR3 loop spans 17 amino acids. Trimming took 6 bases from V and 2 from J, leaving 26 bases between them. Germline V gene sequence: CDR1 SQVTM, CDR2 ANQGSEA. CDR3 region: CSVRAARTETVPYEQYF. In nucleotides, the CDR3 is TGCAGCGTGCGTGCTGCTAGGACAGAAACTGTTCCCTACGAGCAGTACTTC.

The V gene is TRBV19, the J gene TRBJ2-3, with a weak D call TRBD2 (6 bases). Germline CDR1 is LNHDA and CDR2 is SQIVND (reference sequence). This CDR3 region has 15 residues. The V end was cut by 2 bases, the J end by 0 bases, with 9 bases between. This CDR3 reads CASSIIAGSTDTQYF. CDR3 bases: TGTGCCAGTAGTATAATTGCGGGAAGCACAGATACGCAGTATTTT.

This clone appeared a single time. This chain uses TRBV19 with TRBJ2-7; 9 bases align to TRBD1. V trimming: 5 bases; J trimming: 3 bases; junction bases outside the gene matches: 8. The CDR3 is 15 residues long. Germline V CDR1 and CDR2: LNHDA, SQIVND (reference sequence). The CDR3 DNA reads TGTGCCAGTAGTGGCCCGGGACAGGGCGTCTACGAGCAGTACTTC. Encoded protein: CASSGPGQGVYEQYF.

This clone has just a few counts. The gene calls are TRBV19 and TRBJ1-2; no definite D call. Germline CDR1 is LNHDA and CDR2 is SQIVND (reference sequence). The CDR3 totals 16 residues. Between the trimmed V and J ends, which lost 6 bases and 0 bases, there was a span of 17 bases. CDR3 sequence (DNA): TGTGCCAGTAGGCGGGCACGGGAAAAGGCTAACTATGGCTACACCTTC. It codes for CASRRAREKANYGYTF.

CDR3 nucleotide sequence: TGTGCCAGTAGTATCGGGGACACAGGGAACACTGAAGCTTTCTTT. Protein sequence: CASSIGDTGNTEAFF. The chain carries TRBV19 and TRBJ1-1, with D possibly TRBD1 on 6 matching bases. This CDR3 spans 15 amino acids. Between the trimmed V and J ends, which lost 3 bases and 1 base, there was a span of 12 bases. Germline CDR1 LNHDA, CDR2 SQIVND (reference sequence). The entire variable domain, with the rest obtained from reference TRBV19 and TRBJ1-1, is as follows: DGGITQSPKYLFRKEGQNVTLSCEQNLNHDAMYWYRQDPGQGLRLIYYSQIVNDFQKGDIAEGYSVSREKKESFPLTVTSAQKNPTAFYLCASSIGDTGNTEAFFGQGTRLTVV.

This clone has more than one count but fewer than ten. The CDR3 protein is CASSHPDAGGELFF. The CDR3 nucleotides are TGTGCCAGCAGCCACCCCGACGCGGGCGGGGAGCTGTTTTTT. The rearrangement uses TRBV4-2 and TRBJ2-2; D is perhaps TRBD2 (5 bases). From germline, CDR1 is LGHNA and CDR2 YNFKEQ. Trimming pared 3 bases from V and 7 bases from J, leaving 12 bases between. This CDR3 has 14 residues.

The V gene is TRBV28, the J gene TRBJ1-1, with D hard to call. The germline V and J ends were trimmed by 6 bases and 10 bases, with 12 bases remaining between them. The CDR3 is made up of 11 amino acids. Germline V gene sequence: CDR1 MDHEN, CDR2 SYDVKM. The CDR3 spells CASRAARGAFF. The CDR3 DNA follows: TGTGCCAGCAGAGCCGCTCGCGGAGCTTTCTTT. The whole variable domain, remainder taken from reference TRBV28 and TRBJ1-1, is DVKVTQSSRYLVKRTGEKVFLECVQDMDHENMFWYRQDPGLGLRLIYFSYDVKMKEKGDIPEGYSVSREKKERFSLILESASTNQTSMYLCASRAARGAFFGQGTRLTVV.

J is TRBJ1-5 and V is TRBV5-1; perhaps TRBD1 as D (5 bases). The CDR3 has 14 amino acids. V shed 4 bases and J shed 12 bases, with 20 bases lying between them. The V gene's germline CDR1 is SGHRS and CDR2 YFSETQ. For the CDR3, the DNA is TGCGCCAGCAGCGTCTCGACTGCGGGGGAGGACCAGCATTTT. Translation gives CASSVSTAGEDQHF.

This clone appeared a few times. This rearrangement joins TRBV11-3 to TRBJ2-5; D is uncertain. V was cut by 5 bases and J by 2 bases, with 3 bases left in between. This CDR3 contains 11 residues. CDR1 and CDR2 (germline): SGHNT, YENEEA. The CDR3 region is CASSIQETQYF. Here the CDR3 DNA reads TGTGCCAGCAGCATACAAGAGACCCAGTACTTC.

This clone was counted only a few times. The chain recombines TRBV9 with TRBJ2-3, with TRBD1 identical over 7 bases. CDR1 SGDLS and CDR2 YYNGEE come from the germline V gene. The CDR3 contains 14 residues. With 4 bases clipped from V and 2 bases from J, the junction kept 4 bases outside the gene matches. The CDR3 coding sequence is TGTGCCAGCAGCAAGACAGGGAACACAGATACGCAGTATTTT. This sequence encodes CASSKTGNTDTQYF. The full variable domain, rest sourced from reference TRBV9 and TRBJ2-3, is DSGVTQTPKHLITATGQRVTLRCSPRSGDLSVYWYQQSLDQGLQFLIQYYNGEERAKGNILERFSAQQFPDLHSELNLSSLELGDSALYFCASSKTGNTDTQYFGPGTRLTVL.

This clone was detected a few times. The chain employs TRBV7-6 and TRBJ1-2, with 7 bases that match TRBD1. The V and J ends lost 5 bases and 4 bases, in that order; junction bases with no gene match: 4. The CDR3 is made up of 13 amino acids. Germline lookup yields CDR1 SGHVS and CDR2 FNYEAQ. In DNA form, the CDR3 reads TGTGCCAGCAGCCGACAGGGAACCTATGGCTACACCTTC. It yields the protein CASSRQGTYGYTF. Complete variable domain (other parts from reference TRBV7-6 and TRBJ1-2): GAGVSQSPRYKVTKRGQDVALRCDPISGHVSLYWYRQALGQGPEFLTYFNYEAQQDKSGLPNDRFSAERPEGSISTLTIQRTEQRDSAMYRCASSRQGTYGYTFGSGTRLTVV.

The table lists this clone with a count of one. CDR3 in DNA: TGTGCCAGCAGCCAAGACGGAGGGGGGGCTTTTATTGAGCAGTTCTTC. It codes for CASSQDGGGAFIEQFF. V and J are TRBV4-2 and TRBJ2-1, with a tentative D call TRBD2 (7 bases). Germline assignment: CDR1 LGHNA and CDR2 YNFKEQ. The CDR3 has 16 amino acids. The V end was cut by 0 bases, the J end by 9 bases, with 18 bases between.

This clone was counted between two and nine times. The CDR3 here is CASSLRLDRGTEAFF. The CDR3 DNA follows: TGTGCCAGCAGCTTGCGCCTGGACAGGGGGACTGAAGCTTTCTTT. The chain has TRBV5-4 and TRBJ1-1; 10 bases are a match to TRBD1. CDR1 is SGHNT, CDR2 YYREEE, per germline (reference sequence). The CDR3 is 15 residues long. V dropped 1 base and J dropped 5; count of bases not matched to a gene: 5.

This clone was counted once. The rearrangement uses TRBV7-2 and TRBJ2-3; the match to TRBD2 covers 8 bases. Germline V lookup: CDR1 SGHTA, CDR2 FQGNSA. V lost 1 base to trimming and J lost 2 bases; unmatched junction nucleotides: 11. The CDR3 spans 18 residues. This CDR3 reads CASSLGIGGGHLTDTQYF. The DNA for the CDR3 is TGTGCCAGCAGCTTAGGGATAGGCGGGGGGCACCTCACAGATACGCAGTATTTT.

This chain joins TRBV9 and TRBJ2-2; 7 bases match TRBD2. Germline V gene lookup returns CDR1 SGDLS and CDR2 YYNGEE. V was pared by 0 bases and J by 5 bases, with 13 bases of the junction left unmatched. This CDR3 is 18 amino acids long. DNA for the CDR3: TGTGCCAGCAGCGTAGAATTATGGCGGGAGTTAGGAACCGGGGAGCTGTTTTTT. Translated, it gives CASSVELWRELGTGELFF.

V is TRBV30 and J is TRBJ2-1; 10 bases match TRBD1. The V segment lost 1 base and the J segment 8 bases; nucleotides outside the gene matches: 8. The CDR3 runs to 15 residues. Germline CDR1 and CDR2: GTSNPN and SVGIG (reference sequence). CDR3: CAWSAMTGGFDEQFF. CDR3 nucleotides: TGTGCCTGGAGTGCCATGACAGGGGGCTTCGATGAGCAGTTCTTC.

This chain uses TRBV9 with TRBJ1-1; TRBD1 agrees at 7 bases. This CDR3 comprises 15 residues. J gave up 2 bases and V 2 bases, and 6 bases lay outside the gene matches. The germline V gene encodes CDR1 SGDLS and CDR2 YYNGEE. CDR3 bases: TGTGCCAGCAGCGTCCAGGCAGGGGGAAACACTGAAGCTTTCTTT. Encoded protein: CASSVQAGGNTEAFF.

V and J are TRBV30 and TRBJ1-1; weak D call: TRBD1 (5 bases). Deletions cut 0 bases from V and 5 bases from J, with 13 bases between. There are 14 residues in the CDR3. The V gene's germline CDR1 is GTSNPN and CDR2 SVGIG (reference sequence). CDR3 sequence (DNA): TGTGCCTGGAGTGTACGTGGGGCGGGGACTGAAGCTTTCTTT. Its translation: CAWSVRGAGTEAFF.

This chain joins TRBV7-3 and TRBJ2-1; 11 nucleotides match TRBD2. V lost 4 bases, J lost 6 bases, and 11 bases stayed unmatched. CDR1 is SGHTA, CDR2 FQGTGA, per germline. The CDR3 spans 17 residues. This CDR3 is CASSSTPGLAATNEQFF. As DNA, the CDR3 is TGTGCCAGCAGCTCCACCCCGGGACTAGCGGCAACCAATGAGCAGTTCTTC.

The genes are TRBV9 and TRBJ2-1, with 9 bases identical to TRBD2. The J segment lost 9 bases and the V segment lost 0 bases, leaving 4 bases of the junction unmatched. Looked up from germline, CDR1 is SGDLS and CDR2 is YYNGEE. The length of the CDR3 is 14 residues. The CDR3, as DNA: TGTGCCAGCAGCGTAGGACTGACTAGCGGTGAGCAGTTCTTC. Its protein product is CASSVGLTSGEQFF.

This clone has more than one count but fewer than ten. The chain couples TRBV18 to TRBJ2-7, with D maybe TRBD1 (6 bases). The CDR3 contains 13 residues. The V end was cut by 5 bases, the J end by 2 bases, with 10 bases between. Germline-derived CDR1 and CDR2 are KGHSH and LQKENI. CDR3 region: CASSGGQAYEQYF. Written as DNA, the CDR3 is TGTGCCAGCTCAGGGGGCCAAGCCTACGAGCAGTACTTC.

The CDR3 sequence is CASSSATNEKLFF. Here the CDR3 DNA reads TGTGCCAGCAGTAGCGCAACTAATGAAAAACTGTTTTTT. The chain joins TRBV7-8 to TRBJ1-4, with D unclear. With 6 bases removed from V and 0 bases from J, the gap between germline ends came to 5 bases. Germline values: CDR1 SGHVS, CDR2 FQNEAQ. CDR3 size: 13 residues.

As to this clone: Other nucleotide sequences from this sample produce the same CDR3. The chain joins TRBV5-4 to TRBJ2-7, with 10 bases fitting TRBD2. The germline V gene encodes CDR1 SGHNT and CDR2 YYREEE (reference sequence). V lost 3 bases to trimming and J lost 6 bases; unmatched junction nucleotides: 9. The CDR3 loop spans 15 amino acids. This chain's CDR3 is CASSSPGLASSEQYF. CDR3 nucleotides: TGTGCCAGCAGCTCTCCGGGACTAGCGTCCAGCGAGCAGTACTTC.

A note on this clone: An end of the junction does not agree with germline; a read error may underlie this. V usage is TRBV5-6 and J usage is TRBJ1-1, with 10 bases lining up with TRBD1. The germline V gene has CDR1 SGHDT and CDR2 YYEEEE. The CDR3 runs to 15 residues. This CDR3 reads CASRFRTGGGTEDFF. DNA for the CDR3: TGTGCCAGCCGCTTTCGGACAGGGGGAGGTACTGAAGATTTTTTT.

V and J are TRBV6-1 and TRBJ2-7; unclear D gene. V gave up 7 bases and J gave up 2 bases, with 15 bases separating them. CDR1 MNHNS and CDR2 SASEGT come from the germline V gene. There are 14 residues in the CDR3. The CDR3 protein is CASINGHFPYEQYF. Here the CDR3 DNA reads TGTGCCAGCATCAACGGTCACTTCCCCTACGAGCAGTACTTC.

This clone was detected only a few times. The chain has TRBV30 and TRBJ2-3; 7 bases map to TRBD1. This CDR3 comprises 14 residues. V lost 1 base to trimming and J lost 4 bases; unmatched junction nucleotides: 5. In germline, CDR1 is GTSNPN, CDR2 SVGIG (reference sequence). CDR3 in amino acids: CAWSARQGADTQYF. CDR3 sequence (DNA): TGTGCCTGGAGTGCCCGACAGGGCGCAGATACGCAGTATTTT.

This sequence joins TRBV6-5 and TRBJ1-1, with D possibly being TRBD1 (6 bases). CDR1 is MNHEY and CDR2 is SVGAGI in the germline V gene. The V and J ends lost 4 bases and 2 bases respectively, with 14 bases between them. CDR3 length equals 15 residues. The CDR3 loop is CASSWGWTENTEAFF. Written as DNA, the CDR3 is TGTGCCAGCAGTTGGGGATGGACAGAAAACACTGAAGCTTTCTTT.

The count of this clone is one. The chain couples TRBV28 to TRBJ2-7; TRBD1 aligns across 8 bases. Unmatched junction bases numbered 8, after V lost 6 bases and J lost 4 bases. The CDR3 spans 14 residues. Germline-derived CDR1 and CDR2 are MDHEN and SYDVKM. The CDR3 reads CASRPPGQVYEQYF. CDR3 nucleotide sequence: TGTGCCAGCAGACCTCCGGGACAGGTTTACGAGCAGTACTTC.

V and J are TRBV7-6 and TRBJ2-7; 8 bases agree with TRBD1. The J segment lost 6 bases and the V segment lost 2 bases, leaving 3 bases of the junction unmatched. Germline values: CDR1 SGHVS, CDR2 FNYEAQ. This CDR3 has 13 residues. CDR3 coding DNA: TGTGCCAGCAGCTTATCAACAGGGGGCGAGCAGTACTTC. Its protein product is CASSLSTGGEQYF. Variable domain in full (rest from reference TRBV7-6 and TRBJ2-7): GAGVSQSPRYKVTKRGQDVALRCDPISGHVSLYWYRQALGQGPEFLTYFNYEAQQDKSGLPNDRFSAERPEGSISTLTIQRTEQRDSAMYRCASSLSTGGEQYFGPGTRLTVT.

There are a few counts of this clone. An end of the junction does not agree with germline; a read error may underlie this. The rearrangement joins TRBV2 to TRBJ1-6, with 7 bases aligning to TRBD1. In germline, CDR1 is SNHLY, CDR2 FYNNEI. The CDR3 length is 15 residues. CDR3 nucleotides: TGTGCCAGCAGGACAGGGAGATCCTATAATTCACCCCTCCAATTT. Translated: CASRTGRSYNSPLQF.